This T cell receptor beta chain was sequenced in a study of CD8 T cells in ankylosing spondylitis (dated by TCRdb to 2017 to 2019). For the study in its entirety: To find TCR variants linked to disease, the study profiled T cell receptor beta repertoires in ankylosing spondylitis patients and healthy donors. The full study cohort comprised some 27 ankylosing spondylitis patients and 110 or so healthy donors. Peripheral blood was sampled, and synovial fluid was also collected from ankylosing spondylitis patients.

Sequencer: Illumina HiSeq 2500. Quantitative 5'-RACE with molecular barcodes was used to prepare TCR beta libraries. Per the source publication's procedure: To identify disease-linked TCR variants, a new computational method was used, one built on a probabilistic model of VDJ rearrangement. Starting from the raw public reads, TCRdb applied fastp trimming at Q25, assembled clones with MiXCR and retained in-frame beta chains. All rows with the same CDR3 protein become a single entry with the most common DNA and genes. In this record, the V and J calls reflect TCRdb's handling and not the investigators' own analysis. This sample lists 10,000 to 15,000 distinct CDR3 sequences; more than 2.5% were detected once. The top ten clones comprise approximately 10% of the sample. Via the germline V gene, CDR1 is SGDLS and CDR2 YYNGEE. V drops 3 bases and J drops 8 bases, leaving 12 bases in between. Inclusive of the bounding cysteine and phenylalanine, the CDR3 is 14 residues long. Only CDR3 DNA is held: 42 bases, read in frame from base 1.

This clonotype was picked up many times. Its antigen remains undetermined. Base-call qualities are not available, and no considerably larger clone is one nucleotide away. What the research found in general, with its limitations: Some of the motif variants had been reported before in the synovial fluid and blood of reactive arthritis patients, a finding that suggests common disease-initiation mechanisms. A CD8+ phenotype was shown by the disease-linked clones, which were found at relatively low frequencies in peripheral blood. The disease-linked clones were reported to be significantly enriched in matched synovial fluid samples from ankylosing spondylitis patients. A TCR beta motif of about eight highly homologous amino acid variants appeared characteristic of blood from ankylosing spondylitis patients.

Material for sequencing was blood, either unsorted or a sorted T cell fraction (not recorded which). This clonotype was obtained from a male donor with ankylosing spondylitis or in good health (not recorded which). The chain is assembled from TRBV9 and TRBJ1-6; no D gene can be assigned with confidence. In nucleotide form, the sequence is TGTGCCAGCAGCGAGAAGTGGGCGGATTCACCCCTCCACTTT. Translation gives CASSEKWADSPLHF.